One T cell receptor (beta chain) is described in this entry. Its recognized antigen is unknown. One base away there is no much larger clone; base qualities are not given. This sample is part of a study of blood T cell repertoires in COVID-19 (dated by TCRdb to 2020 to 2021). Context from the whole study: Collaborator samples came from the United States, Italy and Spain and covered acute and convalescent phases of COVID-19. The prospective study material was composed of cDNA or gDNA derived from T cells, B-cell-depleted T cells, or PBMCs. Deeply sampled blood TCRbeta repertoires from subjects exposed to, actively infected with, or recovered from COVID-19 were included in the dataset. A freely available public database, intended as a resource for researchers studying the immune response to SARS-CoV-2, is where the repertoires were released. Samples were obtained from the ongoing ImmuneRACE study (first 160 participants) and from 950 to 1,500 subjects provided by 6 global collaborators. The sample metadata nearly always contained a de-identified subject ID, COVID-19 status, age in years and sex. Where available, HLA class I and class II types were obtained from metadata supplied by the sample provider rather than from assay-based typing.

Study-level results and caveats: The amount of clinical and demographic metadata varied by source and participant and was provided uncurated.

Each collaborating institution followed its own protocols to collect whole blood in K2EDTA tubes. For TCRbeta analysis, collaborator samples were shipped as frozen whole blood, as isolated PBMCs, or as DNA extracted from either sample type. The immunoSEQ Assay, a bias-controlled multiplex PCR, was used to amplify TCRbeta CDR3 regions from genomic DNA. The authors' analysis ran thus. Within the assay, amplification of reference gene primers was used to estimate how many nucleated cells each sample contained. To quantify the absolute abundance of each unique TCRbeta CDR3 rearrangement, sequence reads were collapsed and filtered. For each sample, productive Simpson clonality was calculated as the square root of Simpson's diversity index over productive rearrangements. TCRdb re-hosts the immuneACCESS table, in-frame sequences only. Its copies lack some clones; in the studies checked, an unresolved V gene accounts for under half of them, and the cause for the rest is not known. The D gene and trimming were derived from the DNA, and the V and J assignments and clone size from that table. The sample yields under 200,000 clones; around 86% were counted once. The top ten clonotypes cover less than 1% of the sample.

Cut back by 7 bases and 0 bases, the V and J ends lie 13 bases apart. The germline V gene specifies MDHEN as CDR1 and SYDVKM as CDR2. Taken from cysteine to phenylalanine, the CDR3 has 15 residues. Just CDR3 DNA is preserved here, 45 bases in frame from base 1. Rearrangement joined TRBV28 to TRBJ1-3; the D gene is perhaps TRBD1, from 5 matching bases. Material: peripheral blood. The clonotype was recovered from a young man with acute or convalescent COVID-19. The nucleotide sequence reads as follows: TGTGCCAGCATCCAGGGTGACAGCTCTGGAAACACCATATATTTT. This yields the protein CASIQGDSSGNTIYF.